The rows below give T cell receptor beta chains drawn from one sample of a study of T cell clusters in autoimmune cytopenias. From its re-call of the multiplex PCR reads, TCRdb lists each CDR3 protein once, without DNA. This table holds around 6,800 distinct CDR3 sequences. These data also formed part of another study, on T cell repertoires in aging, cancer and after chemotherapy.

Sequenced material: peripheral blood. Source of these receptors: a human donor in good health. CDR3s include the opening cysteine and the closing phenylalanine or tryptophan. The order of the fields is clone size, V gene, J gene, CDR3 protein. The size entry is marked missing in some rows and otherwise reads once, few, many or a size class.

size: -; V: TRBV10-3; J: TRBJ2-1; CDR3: CAIRDSHEQFF
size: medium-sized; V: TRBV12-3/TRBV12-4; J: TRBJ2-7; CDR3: CASGKGNEQYF
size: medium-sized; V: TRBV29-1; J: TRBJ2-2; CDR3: CSAGKLAGSAGELFF
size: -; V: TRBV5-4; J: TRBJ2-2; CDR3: CASSLDRPENTGELFF
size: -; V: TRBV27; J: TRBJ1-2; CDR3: CASRGDGHYGYTF
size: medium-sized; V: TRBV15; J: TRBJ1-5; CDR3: CATSRSGDRPNQPQHF
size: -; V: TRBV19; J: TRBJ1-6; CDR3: CASSRDTQVFANSPLHF
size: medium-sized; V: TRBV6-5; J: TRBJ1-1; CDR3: CASSMWGLGNTEAFF
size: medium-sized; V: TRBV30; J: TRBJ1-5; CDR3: CAWSSSSHQPQHF
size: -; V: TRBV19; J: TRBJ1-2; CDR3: CASSGPNPTGGLRGGYTF
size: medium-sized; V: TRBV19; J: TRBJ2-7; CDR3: CATTAGTGYSYEQYF
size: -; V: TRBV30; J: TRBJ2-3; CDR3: CAWNWGGTDTQYF
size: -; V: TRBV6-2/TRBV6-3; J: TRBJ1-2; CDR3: CASSYTTGTGGHGYTF
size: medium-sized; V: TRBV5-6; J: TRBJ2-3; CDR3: CASSLGWGTDTQYF
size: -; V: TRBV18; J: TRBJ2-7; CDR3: CASSPQGLSSYEQYF
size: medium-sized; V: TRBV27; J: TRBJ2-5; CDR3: CASSFVQGSWETQYF
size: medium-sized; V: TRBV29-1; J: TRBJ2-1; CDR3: CSVESDVNEQFF
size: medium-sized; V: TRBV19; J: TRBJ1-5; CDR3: CASSTPVGLGQPQHF
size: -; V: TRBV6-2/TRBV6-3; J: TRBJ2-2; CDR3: CASSRRGTGNTGELFF
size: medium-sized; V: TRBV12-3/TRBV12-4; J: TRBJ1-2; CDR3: CASSSGDSYGYTF
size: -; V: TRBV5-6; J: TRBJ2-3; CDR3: CASSLGGTSGGTDTQYF
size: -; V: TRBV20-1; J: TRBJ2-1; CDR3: CSARILNNEQFF
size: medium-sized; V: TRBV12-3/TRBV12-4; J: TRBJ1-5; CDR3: CASSFEGPQPQHF
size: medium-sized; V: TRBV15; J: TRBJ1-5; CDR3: CATSIGDNNQPQHF
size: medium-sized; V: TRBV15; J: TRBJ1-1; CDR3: CATSTRNLVAFF
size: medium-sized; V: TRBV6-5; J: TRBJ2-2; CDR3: CASSRTETPSNTGELFF
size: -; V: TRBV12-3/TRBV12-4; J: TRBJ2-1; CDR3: CASSGRRGASSYNEQFF
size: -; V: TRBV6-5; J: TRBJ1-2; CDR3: CASSSPDRVRFYGYTF
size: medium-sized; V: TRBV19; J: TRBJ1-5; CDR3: CASSRGRNRDSNQPQHF
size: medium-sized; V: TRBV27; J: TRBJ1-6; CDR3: CASSISTKGNSPLHF
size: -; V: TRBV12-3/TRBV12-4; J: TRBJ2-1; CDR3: CASSWGGTGPNEQFF
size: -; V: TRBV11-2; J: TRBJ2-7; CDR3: CASSRTGSHEQYF
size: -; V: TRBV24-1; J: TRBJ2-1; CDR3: CATSAVRYNEQFF
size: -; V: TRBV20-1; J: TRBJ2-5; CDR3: CSARDPWTVIRETQYF
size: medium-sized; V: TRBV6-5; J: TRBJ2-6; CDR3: CASSYSRTGTSGANVLTF
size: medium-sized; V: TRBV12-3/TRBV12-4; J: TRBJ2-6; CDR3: CASSKRDRANVLTF
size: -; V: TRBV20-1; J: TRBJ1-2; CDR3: CSARRDRNYGYTF
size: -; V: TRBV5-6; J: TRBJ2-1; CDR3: CASSPTSVTYNEQFF